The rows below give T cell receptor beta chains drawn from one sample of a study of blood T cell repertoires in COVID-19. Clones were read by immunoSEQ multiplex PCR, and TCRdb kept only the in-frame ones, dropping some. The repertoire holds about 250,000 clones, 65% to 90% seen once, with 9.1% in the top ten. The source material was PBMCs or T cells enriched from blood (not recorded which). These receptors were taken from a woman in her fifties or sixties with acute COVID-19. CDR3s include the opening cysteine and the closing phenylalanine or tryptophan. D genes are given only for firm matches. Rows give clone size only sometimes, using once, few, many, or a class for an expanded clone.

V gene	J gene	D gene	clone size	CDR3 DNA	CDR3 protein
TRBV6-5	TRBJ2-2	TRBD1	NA	TGTGCCAGCAGAGCACAGGGGGCGGCTTTCGGGGAGCTGTTTTTT	CASRAQGAAFGELFF
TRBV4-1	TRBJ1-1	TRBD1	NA	TGCGCCAGCAGCCGGGACAGGGTAAGTGAAGCTTTCTTT	CASSRDRVSEAFF
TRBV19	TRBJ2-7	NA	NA	TGTGCCAGTAGTATGGTCGGGGGAGGAGAAGAGCAGTACTTC	CASSMVGGGEEQYF
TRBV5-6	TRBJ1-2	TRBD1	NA	TGTGCCAGCAGCGTGGACAGGAACCTAGCTAACTATGGCTACACCTTC	CASSVDRNLANYGYTF
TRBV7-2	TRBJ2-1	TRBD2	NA	TGTGCCAGCAGTTCACCTAGCGGGGGATACAATGAGCAGTTCTTC	CASSSPSGGYNEQFF
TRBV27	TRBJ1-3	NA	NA	TGTGCCAGCAGTTCTTATCCGAGCTCTGGAAACACCATATATTTT	CASSSYPSSGNTIYF
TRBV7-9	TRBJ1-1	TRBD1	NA	TGTGCCAGCAGCTTAACCCAGACAGGGTTAGCTTTCTTT	CASSLTQTGLAFF
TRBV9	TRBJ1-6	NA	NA	TGTGCCAGCAGCGTAGCAGGGATCGATTCACCCCTCCACTTT	CASSVAGIDSPLHF
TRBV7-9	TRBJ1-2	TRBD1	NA	TGTGCCAGCAGCTTAGTTCAGGGGGCGGAGTATGGCTACACCTTC	CASSLVQGAEYGYTF
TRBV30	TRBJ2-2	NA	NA	TGTGCCTGGAGTGTACTTGCCGCCGGGGAGCTGTTTTTT	CAWSVLAAGELFF
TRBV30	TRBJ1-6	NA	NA	TGTGCCTGGAGTGTAGTGCAGGGAGGTTCACCCCTCCACTTT	CAWSVVQGGSPLHF
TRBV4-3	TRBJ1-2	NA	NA	TGCGCCAGCAGCCAAGATACCGGGGGTTATGGCTACACCTTC	CASSQDTGGYGYTF
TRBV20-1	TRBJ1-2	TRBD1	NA	TGCAGTGTGGACAGGGCCTATGGCTACACCTTC	CSVDRAYGYTF
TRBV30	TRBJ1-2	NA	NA	TGTGCCTGGAGTCCTACTAGAAGAGCAACAAACTATGGCTACACCTTC	CAWSPTRRATNYGYTF
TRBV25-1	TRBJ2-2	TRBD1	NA	TGTGCCAGCAGTGGCTTGACAGGGGGCTCCGGGGAGCTGTTTTTT	CASSGLTGGSGELFF
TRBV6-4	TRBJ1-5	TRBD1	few	TGTGCCAGCAGTGATGAGGAGGGGGCTGGGGATAGCAATCAGCCCCAGCATTTT	CASSDEEGAGDSNQPQHF
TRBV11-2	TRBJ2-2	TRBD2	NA	TGTGCCAGCAGCCATTTACTAGCGGGGGCTCTAGGGGAGCTGTTTTTT	CASSHLLAGALGELFF
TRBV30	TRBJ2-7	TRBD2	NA	TGTGCCGCGCGGTGGGGGGCGGGGACTAGCTTCGAGCAGTACTTC	CAARWGAGTSFEQYF
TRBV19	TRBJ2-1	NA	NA	TGTGCCACCCTGACAGGAGGTTCCTACAATGAGCAGTTCTTC	CATLTGGSYNEQFF
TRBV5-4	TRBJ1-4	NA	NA	TGTGCCAGCAGCTTGGACGGGGTCCGGGATGAAAAACTGTTTTTT	CASSLDGVRDEKLFF
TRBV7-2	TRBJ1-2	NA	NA	TGTGCCAGCAGCTTCCCACAGGGCACTAACTATGGCTACACCTTC	CASSFPQGTNYGYTF
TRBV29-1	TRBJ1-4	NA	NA	TGCAGCGTTGAAGAGCAGGGACTGGGTGAAAAACTGTTTTTT	CSVEEQGLGEKLFF
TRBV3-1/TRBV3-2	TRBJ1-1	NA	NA	TGTGCCAGCAGCCATCCCGACAGTCAGGCTTTCTTT	CASSHPDSQAFF
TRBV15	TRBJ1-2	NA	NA	TGTGCCACCAGCCCGCGCCAGGGGTCCTATGGCTACACCTTC	CATSPRQGSYGYTF
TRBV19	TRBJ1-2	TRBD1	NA	TGTGCCAGTCTCCGACAGGGGGAAGAATATGGCTACACCTTC	CASLRQGEEYGYTF
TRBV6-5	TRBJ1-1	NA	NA	TGTGCCAGCAGACGGTACAGTACTGAAGCTTTCTTT	CASRRYSTEAFF
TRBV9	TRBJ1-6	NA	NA	TGTGCCAGCAGCGTAGCAGTGGAGGGAAGCCACCACTTT	CASSVAVEGSHHF
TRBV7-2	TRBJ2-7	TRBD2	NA	TGTGCCAGCAGCCCAAATCCTGGGACTAGCGCTTGGCAGTACTTC	CASSPNPGTSAWQYF
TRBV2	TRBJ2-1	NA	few	TGTGCCAGCAGTGTGGACAGAAATGAGCAGTTCTTC	CASSVDRNEQFF
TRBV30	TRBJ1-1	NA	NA	TGTGCCTGGAGTGTACGAGGAACTGAAGCTTTCTTT	CAWSVRGTEAFF
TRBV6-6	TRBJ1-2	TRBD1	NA	TGTGCCAGCAGTTCCGAGGACAGGGGCGACTATGGCTACACCTTC	CASSSEDRGDYGYTF
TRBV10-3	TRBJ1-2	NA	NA	TGTGCCATCAGTGAGCAGACAGAACATAGAGGCTACACCTTC	CAISEQTEHRGYTF
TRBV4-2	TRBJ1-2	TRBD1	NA	TGTGCCAGCAGCCAGGAAACGACAGGGATCTATGGCTACACCTTC	CASSQETTGIYGYTF
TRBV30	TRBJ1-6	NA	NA	TGTGCCTGGAGAACAGCCCACGAGGGATCACCCCTCCACTTT	CAWRTAHEGSPLHF
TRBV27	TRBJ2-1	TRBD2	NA	TGTGCCAGCAGTTTATGGGCTAGCGGGGGCGGTGAGCAGTTCTTC	CASSLWASGGGEQFF
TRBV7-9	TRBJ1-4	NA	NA	TGTGCCAGCAGCTCGGGGGAAAAACTGTTTTTT	CASSSGEKLFF
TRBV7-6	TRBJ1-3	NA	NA	TGTGCCAGCAGCTTAACAGCTGGAAACACCATATATTTT	CASSLTAGNTIYF
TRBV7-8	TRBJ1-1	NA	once	TGTGCCAGCAGCTTAGATGGCGGCGTGAACACTGAAGCTTTCTTT	CASSLDGGVNTEAFF
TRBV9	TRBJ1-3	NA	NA	TGTGCCTCGGGGGAAAGTCCCTCTGGAAACACCATATATTTT	CASGESPSGNTIYF
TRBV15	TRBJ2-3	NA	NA	TGTGCCACCAGCAGAGAGTTGTCAGTCGCTCCAGATACGCAGTATTTT	CATSRELSVAPDTQYF